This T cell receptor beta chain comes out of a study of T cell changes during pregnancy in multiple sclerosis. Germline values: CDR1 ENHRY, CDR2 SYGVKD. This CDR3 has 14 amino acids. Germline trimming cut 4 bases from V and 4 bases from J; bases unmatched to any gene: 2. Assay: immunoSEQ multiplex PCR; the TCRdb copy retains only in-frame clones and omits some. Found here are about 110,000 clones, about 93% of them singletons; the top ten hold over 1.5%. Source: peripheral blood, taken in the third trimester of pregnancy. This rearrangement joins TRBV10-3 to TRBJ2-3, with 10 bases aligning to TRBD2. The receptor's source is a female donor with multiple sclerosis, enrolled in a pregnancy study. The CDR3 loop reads CAISASGRADTQYF. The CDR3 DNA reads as TGTGCCATCAGTGCCAGCGGGAGGGCAGATACGCAGTATTTT.